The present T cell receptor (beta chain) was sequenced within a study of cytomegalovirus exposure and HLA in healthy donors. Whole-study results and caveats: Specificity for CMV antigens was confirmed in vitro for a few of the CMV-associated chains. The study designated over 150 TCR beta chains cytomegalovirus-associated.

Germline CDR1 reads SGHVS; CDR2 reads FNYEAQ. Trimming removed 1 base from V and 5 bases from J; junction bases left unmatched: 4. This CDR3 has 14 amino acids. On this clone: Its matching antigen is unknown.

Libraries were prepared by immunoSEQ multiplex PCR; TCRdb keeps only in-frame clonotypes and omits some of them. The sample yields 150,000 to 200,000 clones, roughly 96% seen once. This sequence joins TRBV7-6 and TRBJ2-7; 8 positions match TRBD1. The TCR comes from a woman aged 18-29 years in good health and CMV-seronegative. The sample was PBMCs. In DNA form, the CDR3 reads TGTGCCAGCAGCTTAGGGCAGGGGGCGAACGAGCAGTACTTC. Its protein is CASSLGQGANEQYF. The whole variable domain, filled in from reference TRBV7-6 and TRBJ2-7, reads GAGVSQSPRYKVTKRGQDVALRCDPISGHVSLYWYRQALGQGPEFLTYFNYEAQQDKSGLPNDRFSAERPEGSISTLTIQRTEQRDSAMYRCASSLGQGANEQYFGPGTRLTVT.